These T cell receptor beta chains were read from a single sample in a study of identical twins. TCRdb reprocessed the 5' RACE reads via MiXCR and lists one record per CDR3 protein. The sample records a few hundred thousand distinct CDR3 sequences, 6.5% to 9.5% being singletons. This same sample was also taken into another study, of yellow fever vaccine responses in identical twins.

Sequences were obtained from memory (CD45RO+) T cells sorted from blood. The source of these receptors is a woman aged 18 to 35 in good health. CDR3s include the opening cysteine and the closing phenylalanine or tryptophan. Fields, in order: V gene, clone size, D gene, J gene, CDR3 protein, CDR3 DNA. D genes are given only for firm matches. Part of the rows lack a size; the others show once, few, many or a class for expanded clones.

TRBV11-2	NA	TRBD1	TRBJ1-4	CASSPQGAANEKLFF	TGTGCCAGCAGCCCGCAGGGGGCGGCTAATGAAAAACTGTTTTTT
TRBV5-4	NA	TRBD2	TRBJ2-1	CASNNKGLARNEQFF	TGTGCCAGCAATAATAAGGGACTAGCGCGCAATGAGCAGTTCTTC
TRBV5-1	many	NA	TRBJ2-3	CASSEASTDTQYF	TGCGCCAGCAGCGAAGCTAGCACAGATACGCAGTATTTT
TRBV29-1	NA	TRBD2	TRBJ2-5	CSVRSGGTRRETQYF	TGCAGCGTTCGGTCGGGGGGAACGCGAAGAGAGACCCAGTACTTC
TRBV19	many	NA	TRBJ2-1	CASTNRVSGNEQFF	TGTGCCAGTACCAACCGGGTCTCAGGGAATGAGCAGTTCTTC
TRBV7-2	few	TRBD2	TRBJ2-2	CASSLRASGNAGELFF	TGTGCCAGCAGCTTAAGGGCTAGCGGGAATGCCGGGGAGCTGTTTTTT
TRBV27	many	TRBD2	TRBJ2-2	CASSLVRGGDTGELFF	TGTGCCAGCAGTTTAGTACGGGGGGGCGACACCGGGGAGCTGTTTTTT
TRBV9	many	TRBD2	TRBJ2-3	CASSVGSGNMDTQYF	TGTGCCAGCAGCGTAGGCAGCGGGAATATGGATACGCAGTATTTT
TRBV24-1	few	NA	TRBJ2-1	CATSGSRGVYNEQFF	TGTGCCACCAGTGGGAGCAGGGGAGTCTACAATGAGCAGTTCTTC
TRBV6-1	few	NA	TRBJ2-2	CASSAKPNTGELFF	TGTGCCAGCAGTGCAAAGCCAAACACCGGGGAGCTGTTTTTT
TRBV6-2/TRBV6-3	NA	NA	TRBJ2-3	CASSTNLAAQGTQYF	TGTGCCAGCAGCACAAACCTAGCGGCACAGGGGACGCAGTATTTT
TRBV7-7	few	NA	TRBJ2-5	CASSLAFQGRHETQYF	TGTGCCAGCAGCTTAGCGTTCCAGGGGCGGCATGAGACCCAGTACTTC
TRBV5-1	NA	NA	TRBJ1-4	CASSSTEGGTQEKLFF	TGCGCCAGCAGCAGCACAGAAGGCGGGACCCAAGAAAAACTGTTTTTT
TRBV20-1	NA	NA	TRBJ1-1	CSARDHRNTEAFF	TGCAGTGCTAGAGATCACAGGAACACTGAAGCTTTCTTT
TRBV7-8	many	NA	TRBJ2-1	CASSLGRNYNEQFF	TGTGCCAGCAGCTTAGGGCGGAACTACAATGAGCAGTTCTTC
TRBV7-6	NA	TRBD1	TRBJ2-1	CASSLDRGYNEQFF	TGTGCCAGCAGCTTAGACAGGGGATACAATGAGCAGTTCTTC
TRBV27	few	TRBD1	TRBJ1-2	CASRKTGVGYGYTF	TGTGCCAGCAGGAAGACAGGGGTGGGCTATGGCTACACCTTC
TRBV12-3/TRBV12-4	many	NA	TRBJ1-1	CASRPPSKNTEAFF	TGTGCCAGCAGGCCCCCCTCCAAGAACACTGAAGCTTTCTTT
TRBV27	many	TRBD2	TRBJ2-3	CASKTRTSGRTDTQYF	TGTGCCAGCAAGACTCGGACTAGCGGACGCACAGATACGCAGTATTTT
TRBV7-9	few	TRBD1	TRBJ2-7	CASSPSAGTGFYEQYF	TGTGCCAGCAGCCCCTCAGCCGGGACAGGGTTTTACGAGCAGTACTTC
TRBV6-2/TRBV6-3	few	TRBD2	TRBJ2-7	CASGETSGSYEQYF	TGTGCCAGCGGGGAGACTAGCGGGAGCTACGAGCAGTACTTC
TRBV28	few	NA	TRBJ2-1	CASSLRWLASYNEQFF	TGTGCCAGCAGTTTACGATGGCTCGCCTCCTACAATGAGCAGTTCTTC
TRBV20-1	few	NA	TRBJ1-1	CSALTTNTEAFF	TGCAGTGCGCTTACAACGAACACTGAAGCTTTCTTT
TRBV13	NA	NA	TRBJ2-7	CASSLGLGRGGEQYF	TGTGCCAGCAGCTTAGGCCTCGGCAGGGGGGGCGAGCAGTACTTC
TRBV3-1	few	TRBD2	TRBJ2-5	CASSQRSGAETQYF	TGTGCCAGCAGCCAGCGTAGCGGGGCGGAGACCCAGTACTTC
TRBV4-1	many	NA	TRBJ1-6	CASSQTPGDFYNSPLHF	TGCGCCAGCAGCCAGACACCAGGGGACTTTTATAATTCACCCCTCCACTTT
TRBV5-1	NA	NA	TRBJ2-1	CASSFASSYNEQFF	TGCGCCAGTTCCTTCGCCAGCTCCTACAATGAGCAGTTCTTC
TRBV9	many	NA	TRBJ2-4	CASSPSRAVRAKNIQYF	TGTGCCAGCAGCCCGAGCCGGGCAGTGCGAGCCAAAAACATTCAGTACTTC
TRBV4-1	many	NA	TRBJ2-1	CASSQDRDAASRYNEQFF	TGCGCCAGCAGCCAAGATAGGGATGCGGCCTCCCGCTACAATGAGCAGTTCTTC
TRBV5-6	NA	NA	TRBJ2-5	CASSLASGTQYF	TGTGCCAGCAGCTTGGCGAGCGGGACCCAGTACTTC
TRBV7-8	NA	NA	TRBJ2-1	CASSSEGRREQFF	TGTGCCAGCAGCTCCGAGGGGAGGCGTGAGCAGTTCTTC
TRBV19	NA	TRBD1	TRBJ2-2	CASSFRDFHRGLVTGELFF	TGTGCCAGTAGTTTCAGGGACTTCCACAGGGGGCTCGTCACCGGGGAGCTGTTTTTT
TRBV11-1	many	TRBD2	TRBJ2-1	CASSLLRRGGLLLYNEQFF	TGTGCCAGCAGCTTACTGAGGCGGGGGGGGCTCCTCCTCTACAATGAGCAGTTCTTC
TRBV12-3/TRBV12-4	many	NA	TRBJ1-5	CASSFNSNQPQHF	TGTGCCAGCAGTTTCAATAGCAATCAGCCCCAGCATTTT
TRBV29-1	many	NA	TRBJ2-1	CSVEMAVNNEQFF	TGCAGCGTTGAAATGGCAGTTAACAATGAGCAGTTCTTC
TRBV3-1	many	NA	TRBJ2-1	CASSPDRTYNEQFF	TGTGCCAGCAGCCCCGACAGGACCTACAATGAGCAGTTCTTC
TRBV20-1	many	NA	TRBJ1-1	CSAPPQGRKTEAFF	TGCAGTGCTCCCCCGCAGGGTCGGAAGACTGAAGCTTTCTTT
TRBV7-2	few	TRBD2	TRBJ2-3	CASSYHGTSGGTDTQYF	TGTGCCAGCAGCTATCATGGGACTAGCGGGGGCACAGATACGCAGTATTTT
TRBV29-1	few	NA	TRBJ2-2	CSVVVGTNTGELFF	TGCAGCGTCGTGGTCGGGACGAACACCGGGGAGCTGTTTTTT
TRBV4-1	few	TRBD1	TRBJ1-1	CASSVGGTGAITEAFF	TGCGCCAGCAGTGTTGGAGGGACAGGGGCCATAACTGAAGCTTTCTTT
TRBV6-5	few	TRBD1	TRBJ1-2	CASSSKTGAVGYTF	TGTGCCAGCAGTTCCAAGACAGGGGCGGTTGGCTACACCTTC
TRBV10-2	many	NA	TRBJ1-2	CASSESTGGYTF	TGCGCCAGCAGTGAGTCCACAGGAGGCTACACCTTC
TRBV5-1	many	TRBD2	TRBJ2-1	CASMAGEVYEEQFF	TGCGCCAGCATGGCGGGAGAGGTGTATGAGGAGCAGTTCTTC
TRBV6-1	NA	NA	TRBJ2-1	CASSPRSVSNEQFF	TGTGCCAGCAGCCCCAGATCGGTGTCCAATGAGCAGTTCTTC
TRBV29-1	few	TRBD2	TRBJ2-1	CSVRGGTNEQFF	TGCAGCGTTCGGGGGGGGACAAATGAGCAGTTCTTC
TRBV5-6	many	NA	TRBJ2-1	CASSPKRDEPGEQFF	TGTGCCAGCAGCCCTAAGAGAGACGAACCGGGTGAGCAGTTCTTC
TRBV6-1	NA	TRBD2	TRBJ2-3	CASSESGAGGTDTQYF	TGTGCCAGCAGTGAAAGCGGGGCGGGAGGGACAGATACGCAGTATTTT
TRBV24-1	many	TRBD1	TRBJ1-1	CATSDSGTGMNTEAFF	TGTGCCACCAGTGATTCCGGGACAGGGATGAACACTGAAGCTTTCTTT
TRBV29-1	few	TRBD1	TRBJ1-1	CSVNRGRDTEAFF	TGCAGCGTCAACAGGGGGCGGGACACTGAAGCTTTCTTT
TRBV5-1	many	NA	TRBJ2-2	CASSLGQYTGELFF	TGCGCCAGCAGCTTGGGACAGTACACCGGGGAGCTGTTTTTT
TRBV27	NA	NA	TRBJ2-2	CASSLEVFTGELFF	TGTGCCAGCAGTTTAGAGGTTTTTACCGGGGAGCTGTTTTTT
TRBV10-3	few	NA	TRBJ1-4	CAISGVGGEKLFF	TGTGCCATCAGTGGTGTGGGCGGTGAAAAACTGTTTTTT
TRBV7-2	many	NA	TRBJ1-5	CASSSVSGGAQHF	TGTGCCAGCAGCTCGGTTTCGGGAGGAGCCCAGCATTTT